These T cell receptor beta chains were read from a single sample in a study of blood T cell repertoires in COVID-19. The method was immunoSEQ multiplex PCR; TCRdb's version includes in-frame clones alone and lacks a portion of them. The table lists about 210,000 clones, around 88% of them singletons, with roughly 1.5% in the top ten. What was sequenced was peripheral blood. The receptors derive from a man in his late teens or twenties with active or convalescent COVID-19. The CDR3 runs from the conserved cysteine through the conserved F or W. A D gene is named only where the DNA matches it firmly. Size is stated for part of the rows, as once, few or many counts, or as a class when the clone is expanded.

abundance | j_gene | v_gene | d_gene | CDR3nt | CDR3aa
- | TRBJ2-7 | TRBV14 | TRBD2 | TGTGCCAGCAGCCGAATTCTAGCGGGAGGGATCTACGAGCAGTACTTC | CASSRILAGGIYEQYF
- | TRBJ1-1 | TRBV9 | TRBD1 | TGTGCCAGCAGCGTAGGGGGGACAGGACACACTGAAGCTTTCTTT | CASSVGGTGHTEAFF
- | TRBJ2-7 | TRBV18 | - | TGTGCCAGCTCACCACCCTCTGTTTACGAGCAGTACTTC | CASSPPSVYEQYF
- | TRBJ1-1 | TRBV10-3 | - | TGTGCCATCAGTGCTACAGGGATAGACACTGAAGCTTTCTTT | CAISATGIDTEAFF
- | TRBJ1-1 | TRBV3-1/TRBV3-2 | TRBD1 | TGTGCCAGCAGCCGACAGGGCTCGGCTGAAGCTTTCTTT | CASSRQGSAEAFF
- | TRBJ1-5 | TRBV19 | - | TGTGCCAGTAGAGGGGGGGCCGGTCTAGGTCAGCCCCAGCATTTT | CASRGGAGLGQPQHF
- | TRBJ2-1 | TRBV7-2 | TRBD1 | TGTGCCAGCAGACGCACCCCCGGGACAGTCAGCAATGAGCAGTTCTTC | CASRRTPGTVSNEQFF
- | TRBJ1-4 | TRBV9 | TRBD1 | TGTGCCAGCAGCCCAGGGACAGGAAGCGAAAAACTGTTTTTT | CASSPGTGSEKLFF
- | TRBJ2-7 | TRBV5-5 | TRBD1 | TGTGCCAGCAGCAGAACGGGACAGGCATCCTACGAGCAGTACTTC | CASSRTGQASYEQYF
- | TRBJ2-7 | TRBV6-2/TRBV6-3 | TRBD1 | TGTGCCAGCAGTTACGAAGGGACAGCATCCTACGAGCAGTACTTC | CASSYEGTASYEQYF
once | TRBJ2-5 | TRBV11-3 | - | TGTGCCAGCAGCTTTTACGGGGACCAAGAGACCCAGTACTTC | CASSFYGDQETQYF
- | TRBJ1-5 | TRBV28 | TRBD1 | TGTGCCAGCAGTCTACCCCAGGGGGCCCATCAGCCCCAGCATTTT | CASSLPQGAHQPQHF
- | TRBJ1-1 | TRBV29-1 | TRBD1 | TGCAGCGTCCGAGCGACAGGGACATCGGAAGCTTTCTTT | CSVRATGTSEAFF
- | TRBJ2-3 | TRBV2 | - | TGTGCCAGCAGCCAGGGGTTCGATACGCAGTATTTT | CASSQGFDTQYF
- | TRBJ2-1 | TRBV14 | TRBD1 | TGTGCCAGCAGCCAAGCTTCGACAGGGTCCAATGAGCAGTTCTTC | CASSQASTGSNEQFF
- | TRBJ2-7 | TRBV27 | TRBD2 | TGTGCCAGCAGGGACATAGCGGGAGAGTTAAACGAGCAGTACTTC | CASRDIAGELNEQYF
- | TRBJ1-1 | TRBV28 | - | TGTGCCAGCATCGTGGGGGGGACACCCCGAGGCACTGAAGCTTTCTTT | CASIVGGTPRGTEAFF
- | TRBJ2-3 | TRBV7-2 | - | TGTGCCAGCAGCTCGGGGAGCGCCGGCGGCACAGATACGCAGTATTTT | CASSSGSAGGTDTQYF
- | TRBJ2-2 | TRBV19 | TRBD2 | TGTGCCAGTAGTCCCCCTAAGCCCGGGACTAGCGTCACCGGGGAGCTGTTTTTT | CASSPPKPGTSVTGELFF
- | TRBJ1-2 | TRBV12-3/TRBV12-4 | - | TGTGCCAGCAGTGTAGACAGAGACTATGGCTACACCTTC | CASSVDRDYGYTF
- | TRBJ2-7 | TRBV4-3 | - | TGCGCCAGCAGCCAAGATCTACTGAAGATTTACGAGCAGTACTTC | CASSQDLLKIYEQYF
- | TRBJ2-3 | TRBV4-2 | - | TGTGCCAGCAGGGCCAACAGGGCGGGAGATACGCAGTATTTT | CASRANRAGDTQYF
once | TRBJ1-5 | TRBV4-1 | - | TGCGCCAGCAGCCCGGACAGCCCTAATCAGCCCCAGCATTTT | CASSPDSPNQPQHF
- | TRBJ2-7 | TRBV25-1 | TRBD1 | TGTGCCAGCAGTGAACAGGGGGAATACGAGCAGTACTTC | CASSEQGEYEQYF
- | TRBJ2-2 | TRBV5-1 | - | TGCGCCAGCAGCTTGGAACTGAACACCGGGGAGCTGTTTTTT | CASSLELNTGELFF
- | TRBJ1-5 | TRBV30 | TRBD1 | TGTGCCTGGAGTACGGGACAGGGGTTTATGGGGACTCAGCCCCAGCATTTT | CAWSTGQGFMGTQPQHF
- | TRBJ1-3 | TRBV7-9 | TRBD1 | TGTGCCTCCAGGGGGTCTTCTGGAAACACCATATATTTT | CASRGSSGNTIYF
- | TRBJ1-3 | TRBV5-1 | - | TGCGCCAGCAGCTCGTCTTCGGGTGGAAACACCATATATTTT | CASSSSSGGNTIYF
- | TRBJ2-1 | TRBV13 | TRBD2 | TGTGCCAGCAGCCGTGTGACACTAGCGGGACCCGATGAGCAGTTCTTC | CASSRVTLAGPDEQFF
- | TRBJ2-1 | TRBV27 | TRBD2 | TGTGCCAGCAGTTTATGGGGGGGAGGCAATGAGCAGTTCTTC | CASSLWGGGNEQFF
- | TRBJ1-2 | TRBV23-1 | - | TGCGCCAGCAGAGAGGTAAGGGGGGGCGCAAGGTATGGCTACACCTTC | CASREVRGGARYGYTF
- | TRBJ2-1 | TRBV18 | TRBD2 | TGTGCCAGCTCCCCGACTAGCGGGACCTACAATGAGCAGTTCTTC | CASSPTSGTYNEQFF
- | TRBJ2-1 | TRBV9 | - | TGTGCCAGCAGCGGTACTAGCACTGAGCAGTTCTTC | CASSGTSTEQFF
- | TRBJ1-3 | TRBV10-3 | - | TGTGCCATCAGCCCGTTTAAACAGGGAGGGGGAAACACCATATATTTT | CAISPFKQGGGNTIYF
- | TRBJ2-7 | TRBV10-2 | TRBD2 | TGCGCCAGCAGTGACCCCCTAGCGGAGCCCTACGAGCAGTACTTC | CASSDPLAEPYEQYF
- | TRBJ1-5 | TRBV7-2 | - | TGTGCCAGCAGCCCCACTTTCAATCAGCCCCAGCATTTT | CASSPTFNQPQHF
- | TRBJ2-1 | TRBV7-2 | - | TGTGCCAGCAGCACTCCCGGGATCCTCCCCTCCTACAATGAGCAGTTCTTC | CASSTPGILPSYNEQFF
once | TRBJ2-7 | TRBV30 | - | TGTGCCTGGGGTAGCCTGGTAGCTTACGAGCAGTACTTC | CAWGSLVAYEQYF
- | TRBJ1-3 | TRBV6-1 | - | TGTGCCAGCAGTGAGACCTTACCGGGACACCGGTGGGGAAACACCATATATTTT | CASSETLPGHRWGNTIYF
- | TRBJ1-5 | TRBV4-1 | - | TGCGCCAGCAGCCAAGTCGGGAGAAGGGGCCAGGGCAATCAGCCCCAGCATTTT | CASSQVGRRGQGNQPQHF
- | TRBJ1-3 | TRBV3-1/TRBV3-2 | - | TGTGCCAGCAGCCGAGGCAGCTCTGGAAACACCATATATTTT | CASSRGSSGNTIYF
- | TRBJ2-7 | TRBV6-5 | TRBD2 | TGTGCCAGCAGTTATGCAGCGGGAGACCCCTACGAGCAGTACTTC | CASSYAAGDPYEQYF
- | TRBJ2-7 | TRBV11-2 | - | TGTGCCAGCAGCTTAGAGGTGGCCGCCGAGCAGTACTTC | CASSLEVAAEQYF
- | TRBJ2-1 | TRBV5-5 | TRBD2 | TGTGCCAGCAGCTTTACTAGCGGGAGGGCCGGTGAGCAGTTCTTC | CASSFTSGRAGEQFF
- | TRBJ1-1 | TRBV9 | TRBD1 | TGTGCCAGCAGCCCACGGACAGGGGAGGGCACTGAAGCTTTCTTT | CASSPRTGEGTEAFF
once | TRBJ1-5 | TRBV28 | TRBD1 | TGTGCCAGCAGTTTAAGCTTCGGGACAGGGAACAATCAGCCCCAGCATTTT | CASSLSFGTGNNQPQHF
once | TRBJ2-3 | TRBV16 | TRBD1 | TGTGCCAGCAGCCAACCTCCCGGGACAGGGGGCTTGACAGATACGCAGTATTTT | CASSQPPGTGGLTDTQYF
- | TRBJ2-1 | TRBV3-1/TRBV3-2 | TRBD2 | TGTGCCAGCAGCCAAGTCCGCGGGAGTTACAATGAGCAGTTCTTC | CASSQVRGSYNEQFF
- | TRBJ2-4 | TRBV25-1 | TRBD1 | TGTGCCAGCAGCCACATAAGGGGGACAGGGGACATTCAGTACTTC | CASSHIRGTGDIQYF
- | TRBJ2-1 | TRBV28 | TRBD1 | TGTGCCAGCCGACCCTTGGACGACAGGGGAAGATACAATGAGCAGTTCTTC | CASRPLDDRGRYNEQFF
- | TRBJ2-5 | TRBV3-1/TRBV3-2 | TRBD2 | TGTGCCAGCAGCCGAACCGGGAGGAAAGAGACCCAGTACTTC | CASSRTGRKETQYF
- | TRBJ2-2 | TRBV5-1 | - | TGCGCCAGCAGCTCCATAGGGGCGTTCGGGGAGCTGTTTTTT | CASSSIGAFGELFF
once | TRBJ1-1 | TRBV5-1 | - | TGCGCCAGCAGAGAGGGCACTGAAGCTTTCTTT | CASREGTEAFF
- | TRBJ1-3 | TRBV10-3 | - | TGTGCCATCAGTGATCTCTGGGGGGTGCAGGGCTCTGGAAACACCATATATTTT | CAISDLWGVQGSGNTIYF
- | TRBJ1-6 | TRBV6-6 | - | TGTGCCAGCAGTCCCGCGGGTACCTATAATTCACCCCTCCACTTT | CASSPAGTYNSPLHF
- | TRBJ2-1 | TRBV28 | - | TGTGCCAGCAGTCGTACCCCCGGGAATGAGCAGTTCTTC | CASSRTPGNEQFF
- | TRBJ2-5 | TRBV11-2 | - | TGTGCCAGCAGCCTGATGACAGCTCAGTACTTC | CASSLMTAQYF
- | TRBJ2-5 | TRBV9 | - | TGTGCCAGCAGCGTAGAATCCCAGAACCAAGAGACCCAGTACTTC | CASSVESQNQETQYF
- | TRBJ1-1 | TRBV10-2 | - | TGCGCCAGCAGGGCACAGGTTTTCGGCACTGAAGCTTTCTTT | CASRAQVFGTEAFF
- | TRBJ2-2 | TRBV19 | TRBD2 | TGTGCCAGTACGTCTAGCGGAAACACCGGGGAGCTGTTTTTT | CASTSSGNTGELFF